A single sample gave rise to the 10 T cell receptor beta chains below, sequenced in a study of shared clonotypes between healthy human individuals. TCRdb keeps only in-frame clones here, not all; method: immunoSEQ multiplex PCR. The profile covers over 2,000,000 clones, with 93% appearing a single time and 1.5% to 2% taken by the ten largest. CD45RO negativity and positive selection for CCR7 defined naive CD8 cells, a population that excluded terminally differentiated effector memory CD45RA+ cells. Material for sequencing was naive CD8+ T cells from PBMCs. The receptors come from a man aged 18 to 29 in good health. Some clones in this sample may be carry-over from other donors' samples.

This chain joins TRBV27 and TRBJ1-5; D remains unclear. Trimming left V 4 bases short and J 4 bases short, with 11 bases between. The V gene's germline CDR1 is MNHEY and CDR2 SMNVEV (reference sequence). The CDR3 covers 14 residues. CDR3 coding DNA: TGTGCCAGCAGTTACGGGTCTAGTAATCAGCCCCAGCATTTT. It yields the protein CASSYGSSNQPQHF.

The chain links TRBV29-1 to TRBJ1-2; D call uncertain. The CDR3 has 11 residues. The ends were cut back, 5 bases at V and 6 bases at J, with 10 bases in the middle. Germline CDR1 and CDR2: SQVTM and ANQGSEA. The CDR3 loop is CSVKGGDGYTF. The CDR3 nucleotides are TGCAGCGTTAAAGGCGGGGATGGCTACACCTTC.

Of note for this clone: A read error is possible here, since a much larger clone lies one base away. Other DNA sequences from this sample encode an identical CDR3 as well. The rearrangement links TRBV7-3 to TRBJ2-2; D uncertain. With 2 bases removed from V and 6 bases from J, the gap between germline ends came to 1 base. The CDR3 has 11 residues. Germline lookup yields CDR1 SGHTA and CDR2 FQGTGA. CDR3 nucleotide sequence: TGTGCCAGCAGCTTATCCGGGGAGCTGTTTTTT. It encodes CASSLSGELFF.

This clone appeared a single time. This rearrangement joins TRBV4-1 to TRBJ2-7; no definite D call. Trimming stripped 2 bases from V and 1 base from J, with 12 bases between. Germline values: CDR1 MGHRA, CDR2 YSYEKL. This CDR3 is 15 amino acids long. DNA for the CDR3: TGCGCCAGCAGCCAAAGGTGGGCCCCGTCCTACGAGCAGTACTTC. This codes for CASSQRWAPSYEQYF.

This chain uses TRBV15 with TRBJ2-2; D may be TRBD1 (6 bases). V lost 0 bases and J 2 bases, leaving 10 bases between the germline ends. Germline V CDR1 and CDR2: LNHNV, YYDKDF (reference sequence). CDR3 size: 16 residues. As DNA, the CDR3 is TGTGCCACCAGCAGAGACCTGGACAGCAACACCGGGGAGCTGTTTTTT. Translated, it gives CATSRDLDSNTGELFF. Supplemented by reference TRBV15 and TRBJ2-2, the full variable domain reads DAMVIQNPRYQVTQFGKPVTLSCSQTLNHNVMYWYQQKSSQAPKLLFHYYDKDFNNEADTPDNFQSRRPNTSFCFLDIRSPGLGDTAMYLCATSRDLDSNTGELFFGEGSRLTVL.

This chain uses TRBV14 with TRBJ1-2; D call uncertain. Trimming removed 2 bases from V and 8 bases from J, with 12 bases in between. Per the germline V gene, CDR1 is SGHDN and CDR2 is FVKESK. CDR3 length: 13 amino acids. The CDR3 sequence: CASSQNWVWGYTF. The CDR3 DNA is TGTGCCAGCAGCCAAAATTGGGTCTGGGGCTACACCTTC.

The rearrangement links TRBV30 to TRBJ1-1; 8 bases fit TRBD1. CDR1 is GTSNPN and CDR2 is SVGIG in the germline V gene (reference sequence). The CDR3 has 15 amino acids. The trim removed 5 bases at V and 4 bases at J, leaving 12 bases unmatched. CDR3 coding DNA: TGTGCCTGGCGAAGACAGGGGAGAATTGGCACTGAAGCTTTCTTT. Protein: CAWRRQGRIGTEAFF.

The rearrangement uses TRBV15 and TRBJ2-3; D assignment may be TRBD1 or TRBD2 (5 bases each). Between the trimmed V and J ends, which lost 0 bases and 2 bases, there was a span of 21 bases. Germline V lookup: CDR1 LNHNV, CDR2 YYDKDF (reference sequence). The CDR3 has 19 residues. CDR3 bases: TGTGCCACCAGCAGAGATTATTGGGACGAGCGGACCTTCACAGATACGCAGTATTTT. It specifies CATSRDYWDERTFTDTQYF. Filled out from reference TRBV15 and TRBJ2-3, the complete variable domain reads DAMVIQNPRYQVTQFGKPVTLSCSQTLNHNVMYWYQQKSSQAPKLLFHYYDKDFNNEADTPDNFQSRRPNTSFCFLDIRSPGLGDTAMYLCATSRDYWDERTFTDTQYFGPGTRLTVL.

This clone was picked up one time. CDR3 DNA: TGCGCCAGCAGCCAAGGGACTAGCCGGCTCTACGAGCAGTACTTC. Translation: CASSQGTSRLYEQYF. This chain links TRBV4-1 with TRBJ2-7; 8 nucleotides match TRBD2. Germline lookup yields CDR1 MGHRA and CDR2 YSYEKL. The CDR3 has 15 amino acids. The junction had 5 bases not matched to a gene; V was cut back by 1 base and J by 3 bases.

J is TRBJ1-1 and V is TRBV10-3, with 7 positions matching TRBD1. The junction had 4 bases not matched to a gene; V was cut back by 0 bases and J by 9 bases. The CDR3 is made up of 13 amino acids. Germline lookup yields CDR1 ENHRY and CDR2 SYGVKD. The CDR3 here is CAISESGTAQAFF. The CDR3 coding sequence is TGTGCCATCAGTGAGTCGGGGACAGCCCAAGCTTTCTTT.